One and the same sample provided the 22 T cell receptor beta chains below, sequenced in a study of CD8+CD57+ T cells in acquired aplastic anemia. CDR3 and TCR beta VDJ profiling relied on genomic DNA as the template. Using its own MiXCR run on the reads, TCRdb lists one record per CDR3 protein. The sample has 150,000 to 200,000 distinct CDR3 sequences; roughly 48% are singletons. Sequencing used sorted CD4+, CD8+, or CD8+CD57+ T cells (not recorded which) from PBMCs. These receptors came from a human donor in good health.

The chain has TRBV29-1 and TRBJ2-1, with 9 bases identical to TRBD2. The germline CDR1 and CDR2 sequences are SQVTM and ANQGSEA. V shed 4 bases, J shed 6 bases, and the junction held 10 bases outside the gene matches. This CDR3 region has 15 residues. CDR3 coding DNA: TGCAGCGTTGTAAAGCTAGCGGGACGTGGCAATGAGCAGTTCTTC. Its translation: CSVVKLAGRGNEQFF.

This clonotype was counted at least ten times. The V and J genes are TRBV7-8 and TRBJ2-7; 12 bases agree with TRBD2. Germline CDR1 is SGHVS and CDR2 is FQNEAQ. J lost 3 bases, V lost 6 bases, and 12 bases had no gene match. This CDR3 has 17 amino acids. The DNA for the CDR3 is TGTGCCAGCAGGAGACTAGCGGGAGAATTCGTCGGCTACGAGCAGTACTTC. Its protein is CASRRLAGEFVGYEQYF.

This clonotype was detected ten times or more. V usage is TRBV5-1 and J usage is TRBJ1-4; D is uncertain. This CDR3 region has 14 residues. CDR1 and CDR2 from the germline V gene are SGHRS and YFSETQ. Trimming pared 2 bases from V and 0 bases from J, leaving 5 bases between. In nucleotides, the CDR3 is TGCGCCAGCAGCTTAGCAGCAACTAATGAAAAACTGTTTTTT. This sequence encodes CASSLAATNEKLFF.

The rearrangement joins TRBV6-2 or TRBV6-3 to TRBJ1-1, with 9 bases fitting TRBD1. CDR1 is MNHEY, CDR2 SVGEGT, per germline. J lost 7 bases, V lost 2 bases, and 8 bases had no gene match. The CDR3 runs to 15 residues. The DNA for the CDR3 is TGTGCCAGCAGTTACCTGAGGGACAGGGCCGATGAAGCTTTCTTT. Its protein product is CASSYLRDRADEAFF.

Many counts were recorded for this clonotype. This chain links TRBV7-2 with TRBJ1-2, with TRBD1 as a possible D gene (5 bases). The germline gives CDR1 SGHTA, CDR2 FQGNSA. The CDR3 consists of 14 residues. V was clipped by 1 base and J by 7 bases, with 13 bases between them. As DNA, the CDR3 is TGTGCCAGCAGCTTAGACAGGTCCATGGGTGGCTACACCTTC. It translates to CASSLDRSMGGYTF.

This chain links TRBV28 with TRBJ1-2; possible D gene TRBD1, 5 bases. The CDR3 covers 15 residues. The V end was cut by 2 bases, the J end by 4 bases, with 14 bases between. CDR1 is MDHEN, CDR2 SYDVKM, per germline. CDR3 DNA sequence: TGTGCCAGCAGTTTAGCCGGGGCAACTTCCTATGGCTACACCTTC. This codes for CASSLAGATSYGYTF.

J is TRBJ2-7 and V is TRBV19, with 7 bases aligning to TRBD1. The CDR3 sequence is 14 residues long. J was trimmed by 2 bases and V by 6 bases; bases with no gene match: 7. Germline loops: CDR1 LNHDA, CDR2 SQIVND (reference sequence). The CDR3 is CASRGQVGAYEQYF. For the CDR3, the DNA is TGTGCCAGTAGAGGACAGGTCGGAGCCTACGAGCAGTACTTC.

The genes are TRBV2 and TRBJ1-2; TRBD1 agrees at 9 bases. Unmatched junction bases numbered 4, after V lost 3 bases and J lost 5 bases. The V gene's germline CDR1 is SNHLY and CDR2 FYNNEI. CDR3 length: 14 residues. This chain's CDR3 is CASSDGTGRYGYTF. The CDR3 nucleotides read TGTGCCAGCAGTGACGGGACAGGGCGGTATGGCTACACCTTC.

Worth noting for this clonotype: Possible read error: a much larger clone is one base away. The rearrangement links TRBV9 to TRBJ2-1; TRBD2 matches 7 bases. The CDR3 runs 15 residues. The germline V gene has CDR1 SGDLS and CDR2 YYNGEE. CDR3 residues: CASSVFGGGGNGQFF. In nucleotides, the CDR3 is TGTGCCAGCAGCGTTTTTGGCGGGGGAGGGAATGGGCAGTTCTTC.

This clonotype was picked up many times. CDR3 sequence (DNA): TGCAGTGCCCCCCAGGGGCCCGGCTATGGCTACACCTTC. It encodes CSAPQGPGYGYTF. The J gene is TRBJ1-2, the V gene TRBV20-1; D may be TRBD1 (6 bases). The germline V and J ends were trimmed by 6 bases and 4 bases, with 15 bases remaining between them. Germline V gives CDR1 DFQATT, CDR2 SNEGSKA (reference sequence). The CDR3 spans 13 residues.

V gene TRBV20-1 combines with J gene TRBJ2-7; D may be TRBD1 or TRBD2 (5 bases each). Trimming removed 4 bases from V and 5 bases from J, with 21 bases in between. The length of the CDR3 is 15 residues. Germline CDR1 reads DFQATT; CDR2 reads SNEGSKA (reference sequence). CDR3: CSAKMPGLGVDEQYF. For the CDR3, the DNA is TGCAGTGCTAAGATGCCGGGATTAGGGGTAGACGAGCAGTACTTC.

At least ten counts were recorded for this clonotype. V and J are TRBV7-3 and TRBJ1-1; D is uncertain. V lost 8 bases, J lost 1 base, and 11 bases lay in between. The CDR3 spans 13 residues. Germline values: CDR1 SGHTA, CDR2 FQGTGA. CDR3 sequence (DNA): TGTGCCAGCGGGAGACAAGCGAACACTGAAGCTTTCTTT. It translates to CASGRQANTEAFF.

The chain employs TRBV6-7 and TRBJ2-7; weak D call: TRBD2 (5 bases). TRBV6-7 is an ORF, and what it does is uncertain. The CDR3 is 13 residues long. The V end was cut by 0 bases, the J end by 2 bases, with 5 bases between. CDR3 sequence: CASSYSEAYEQYF. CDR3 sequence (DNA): TGTGCCAGCAGTTACTCGGAGGCCTACGAGCAGTACTTC.

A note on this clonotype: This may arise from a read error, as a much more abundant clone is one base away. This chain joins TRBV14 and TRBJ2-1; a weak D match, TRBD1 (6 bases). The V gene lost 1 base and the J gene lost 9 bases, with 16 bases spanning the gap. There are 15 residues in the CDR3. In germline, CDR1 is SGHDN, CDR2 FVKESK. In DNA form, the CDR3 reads TGTGCCAGCAGCCAAGGCCAGGGGATTTGGAGTGAGCAGTTCTTC. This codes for CASSQGQGIWSEQFF.

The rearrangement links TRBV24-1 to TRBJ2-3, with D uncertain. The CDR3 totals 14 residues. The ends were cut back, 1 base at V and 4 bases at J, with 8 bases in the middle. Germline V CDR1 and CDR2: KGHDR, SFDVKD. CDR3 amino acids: CATSDFRVSDTQYF. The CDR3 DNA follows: TGTGCCACCAGTGATTTTAGGGTGTCAGATACGCAGTATTTT.

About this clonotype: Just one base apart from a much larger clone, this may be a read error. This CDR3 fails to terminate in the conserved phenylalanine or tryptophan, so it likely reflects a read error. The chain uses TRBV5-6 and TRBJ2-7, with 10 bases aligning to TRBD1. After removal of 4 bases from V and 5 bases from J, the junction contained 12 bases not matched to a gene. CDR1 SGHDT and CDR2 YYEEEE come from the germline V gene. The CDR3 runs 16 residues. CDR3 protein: CASSRRQGAMVNEQYS. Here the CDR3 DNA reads TGTGCCAGCAGCCGTAGACAGGGGGCGATGGTCAACGAGCAGTACTCC.

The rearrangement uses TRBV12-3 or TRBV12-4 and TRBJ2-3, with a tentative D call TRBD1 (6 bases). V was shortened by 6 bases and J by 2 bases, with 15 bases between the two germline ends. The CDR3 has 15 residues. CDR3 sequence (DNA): TGTGCCAGCAGCCCCTCACAGGGATACACAGATACGCAGTATTTT. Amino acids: CASSPSQGYTDTQYF.

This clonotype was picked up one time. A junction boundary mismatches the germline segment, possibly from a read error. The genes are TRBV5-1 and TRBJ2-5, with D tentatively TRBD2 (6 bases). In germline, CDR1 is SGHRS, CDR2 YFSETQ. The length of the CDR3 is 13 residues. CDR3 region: CVSSPGVQETQYF. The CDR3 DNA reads TGCGTCAGCAGCCCGGGGGTACAAGAGACCCAGTACTTC.

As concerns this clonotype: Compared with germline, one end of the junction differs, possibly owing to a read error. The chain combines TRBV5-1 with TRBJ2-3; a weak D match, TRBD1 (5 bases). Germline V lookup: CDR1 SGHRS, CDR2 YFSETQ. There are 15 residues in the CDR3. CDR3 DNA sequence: TGCGCCAGCAGCTTTGGGGCAGTCGGCACAGATACGCGGTATTTT. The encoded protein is CASSFGAVGTDTRYF.

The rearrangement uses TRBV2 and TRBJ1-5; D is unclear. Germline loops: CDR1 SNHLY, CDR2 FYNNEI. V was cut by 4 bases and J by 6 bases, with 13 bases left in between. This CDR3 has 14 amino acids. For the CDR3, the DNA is TGTGCCAGCAGTGGAGGACTGGCTGGTCAGCCCCAGCATTTT. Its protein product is CASSGGLAGQPQHF.

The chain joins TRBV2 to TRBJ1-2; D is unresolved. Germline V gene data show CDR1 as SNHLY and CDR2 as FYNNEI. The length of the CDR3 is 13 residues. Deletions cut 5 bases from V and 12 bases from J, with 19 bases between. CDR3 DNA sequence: TGTGCCAGCAGTTTCGACCGCAACTCTGGAAACACCTTC. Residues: CASSFDRNSGNTF.

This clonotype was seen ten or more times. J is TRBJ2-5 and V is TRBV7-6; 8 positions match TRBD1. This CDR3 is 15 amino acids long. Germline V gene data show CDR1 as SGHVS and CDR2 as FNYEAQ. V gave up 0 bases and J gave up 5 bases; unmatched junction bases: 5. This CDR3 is CASSLADRARETQYF. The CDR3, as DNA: TGTGCCAGCAGCTTAGCGGACAGGGCTAGGGAGACCCAGTACTTC. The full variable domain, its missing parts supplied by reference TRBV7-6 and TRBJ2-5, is GAGVSQSPRYKVTKRGQDVALRCDPISGHVSLYWYRQALGQGPEFLTYFNYEAQQDKSGLPNDRFSAERPEGSISTLTIQRTEQRDSAMYRCASSLADRARETQYFGPGTRLLVL.